This TCR beta chain stems from a study of blood T cell repertoires in COVID-19. Across the whole study: Italy, Spain and the United States were the sources of the convalescent and acute COVID-19 samples. Sample material is recorded as cDNA or gDNA derived from T cells, B-cell-depleted T cells, or PBMCs.

As processed by the authors: It was from reference gene primer amplification that nucleated cell counts were estimated. Sequenced by immunoSEQ multiplex PCR; TCRdb stores in-frame clones only, minus some. The D gene and trimming were derived from the DNA, and the V and J assignments and clone size from that table. The table shows some 170,000 clones, with roughly 80% occurring only once. V gave up 4 bases and J gave up 11 bases; unmatched junction bases: 4. CDR1 and CDR2 (germline): MRHNA, SNTAGT. This CDR3 has 12 amino acids. Source material: peripheral blood. The chain is built from TRBV6-4 and TRBJ1-1; 10 nucleotides match TRBD1. The sequence was obtained from a man aged 55 to 70 with acute or convalescent COVID-19. For the CDR3, the DNA is TGTGCCAGCAGTGGGACAGGGGGAAATGCTTTCTTT. Amino acids: CASSGTGGNAFF.